Listed below are T cell receptor beta chains from one sample, sequenced in a study of T-cell reconstitution after alpha-beta-depleted transplantation in children. TCRdb re-analysed the PCR reads in MiXCR, keeping a single row per CDR3 protein. The sample has hundreds of thousands of distinct CDR3 sequences, over 10% seen once; the top ten hold about 2.2%. Source: PBMCs, mostly from graft donor cells, taken 360 days after TCRalphabeta/CD19-depleted stem cell transplant. The receptors stem from a male patient under 18 who had a stem cell transplant for acute myeloid leukemia, so the T cells may come from the graft donor. Both conserved end residues are part of each CDR3. The D gene is left open where the match is weak. Not every row has a clone size; where given, it reads once, few, many or a size class.

size | D | J | V | DNA | CDR3
NA | NA | TRBJ1-5 | TRBV4-2 | TGTGCCAGCAGCCCCTTGGGGACTGAGGGCAATCAGCCCCAGCATTTT | CASSPLGTEGNQPQHF
NA | TRBD1 | TRBJ2-1 | TRBV5-5 | TGTGCCAGCAGCTTCCGTCCCGGGACAGGGTTCGGTGAGCAGTTCTTC | CASSFRPGTGFGEQFF
few | TRBD2 | TRBJ2-7 | TRBV20-1 | TGCAGTGCCCGCCAGCGGGATGCTCCCTACGAGCAGTACTTC | CSARQRDAPYEQYF
NA | NA | TRBJ2-7 | TRBV6-2/TRBV6-3 | TGTGCCAGCAGTTACTCCGGACGTCAAGAGCAGTACTTC | CASSYSGRQEQYF
many | TRBD2 | TRBJ2-1 | TRBV20-1 | TGCAGTGCCCCCACTAGCGGGGCCCTCAATGAGCAGTTCTTC | CSAPTSGALNEQFF
few | NA | TRBJ2-7 | TRBV7-2 | TGTGCCAGCAGCCTTCTAGCGCTTAGCTCCTACGAGCAGTACTTC | CASSLLALSSYEQYF
NA | NA | TRBJ1-2 | TRBV4-2 | TGTGCCAGCAGCCAATACAACAATGACAGGCTCGGTGGCTACACCTTC | CASSQYNNDRLGGYTF
many | NA | TRBJ2-3 | TRBV12-3/TRBV12-4 | TGTGCCAGCAGGGCGTATCGCGGGGATGGCACAGATACGCAGTATTTT | CASRAYRGDGTDTQYF
NA | NA | TRBJ2-1 | TRBV7-6 | TGTGCCAGCAGCCTAATTGCAGACTTTGAGCAGTTCTTC | CASSLIADFEQFF
NA | NA | TRBJ2-5 | TRBV7-2 | TGTGCCAGCAGCCCTAGCGTAGAGACCCAGTACTTC | CASSPSVETQYF
NA | NA | TRBJ2-3 | TRBV29-1 | TGCAGCGTGGGTGACAGGAGAATTCGAGATACGCAGTATTTT | CSVGDRRIRDTQYF
NA | NA | TRBJ2-3 | TRBV6-2/TRBV6-3 | TGTGCCAGCAGCCAGAGGCTAGTCCCGATCTCCTTT | CASSQRLVPISF
few | TRBD1 | TRBJ2-7 | TRBV15 | TGTGCCACCAGCAGAACCGGGACAGCCTACGAGCAGTACTTC | CATSRTGTAYEQYF
NA | TRBD1 | TRBJ2-5 | TRBV7-3 | TGTGCCAGCAGTTTCCCGCAGGGGGCGGAGGAGACCCAGTACTTC | CASSFPQGAEETQYF
NA | TRBD2 | TRBJ2-5 | TRBV4-3 | TGCGCCAGCAGCCAAGATCTAATGGGAGGGACCGAGACCCAGTACTTC | CASSQDLMGGTETQYF
NA | NA | TRBJ2-7 | TRBV23-1 | TGCGCCAGCAGTCAATCGTCGGGGGGCAGCTACGAGCAGTACTTC | CASSQSSGGSYEQYF
many | NA | TRBJ2-7 | TRBV4-3 | TGCGCCAGCAGCCAAAGCGGCCACGAGCAGTACTTC | CASSQSGHEQYF
many | TRBD1 | TRBJ2-1 | TRBV29-1 | TGCAGCGTTGATAACAGGGGGAGACTAGGGGACTACAATGAGCAGTTCTTC | CSVDNRGRLGDYNEQFF
few | NA | TRBJ2-7 | TRBV2 | TGTGCCAGCGAGGACTGGTCCTACGAGCAGTACTTC | CASEDWSYEQYF
many | NA | TRBJ2-7 | TRBV11-2 | TGTGCCAGCAGCTCCCTTCGCGGAACCTACGAGCAGTACTTC | CASSSLRGTYEQYF
many | TRBD2 | TRBJ2-1 | TRBV5-1 | TGCGCCAGCAGCTTCGGAAAGGGCGGGAGCTCCTACAATGAGCAGTTCTTC | CASSFGKGGSSYNEQFF
many | NA | TRBJ1-1 | TRBV20-1 | TGCAGTGCTAGAGAGGCCAGCTTAGGGAACACTGAAGCTTTCTTT | CSAREASLGNTEAFF
few | TRBD2 | TRBJ2-1 | TRBV3-1 | TGTGCCAGCAGCCCGACTAGCGGCTCAATTGGCTATGAGCAGTTCTTC | CASSPTSGSIGYEQFF
NA | NA | TRBJ2-1 | TRBV12-3/TRBV12-4 | TGTGCCAGCAGCGGGACAAGGTCTCCTTACAATGAGCAGTTCTTC | CASSGTRSPYNEQFF
NA | TRBD2 | TRBJ2-7 | TRBV6-2/TRBV6-3 | TGTGCCAGCAGTAGTGGGCCTAGCGGAAATCTCTACGAGCAGTACTTC | CASSSGPSGNLYEQYF
many | NA | TRBJ2-1 | TRBV20-1 | TGCAGTGCTAGACCCGTCGGCCGCGGATCTTTTAATGAGCAGTTCTTC | CSARPVGRGSFNEQFF
NA | TRBD1 | TRBJ1-4 | TRBV29-1 | TGCAGCGCTTGGGACAGGGCGTCTGAAAAACTGTTTTTT | CSAWDRASEKLFF
few | TRBD2 | TRBJ2-2 | TRBV7-9 | TGTGCCAGCAGGTTATTAGCGGGAGTCGACACCGGGGAGCTGTTTTTT | CASRLLAGVDTGELFF
many | TRBD2 | TRBJ2-7 | TRBV29-1 | TGCAGCGTGGGACTAGCGGTCTCCTACGAGCAGTACTTC | CSVGLAVSYEQYF
many | NA | TRBJ2-2 | TRBV25-1 | TGTGCCAGCAGTGATATTATAGGGCCCACGAACACCGGGGAGCTGTTTTTT | CASSDIIGPTNTGELFF
few | NA | TRBJ2-3 | TRBV7-2 | TGTGCCAGCAGCTTAGGATTAGCGGTCCCCACAGATACGCAGTATTTT | CASSLGLAVPTDTQYF
many | TRBD2 | TRBJ2-3 | TRBV29-1 | TGCAGCGCTAAGCGGGACCACACAGATACGCAGTATTTT | CSAKRDHTDTQYF
NA | NA | TRBJ2-7 | TRBV18 | TGTGCCAGCTCACCTGGCCCAGGGAAGGGCGAGCAGTACTTC | CASSPGPGKGEQYF
NA | NA | TRBJ1-1 | TRBV20-1 | TGCAGTGCTAGCAGGCCGAACACTGAAGCTTTCTTT | CSASRPNTEAFF
NA | NA | TRBJ1-2 | TRBV28 | TGTGCCAGCCTGACCCCACAGGGTCTAGGCTTAGGGGGCTACACCTTC | CASLTPQGLGLGGYTF